Each of the 16 T cell receptor beta chains below was sequenced from the same sample in a study of cytomegalovirus exposure and HLA in healthy donors. Researchers ran the PCR with 60 Vbeta and 13 Jbeta primers. Generated by immunoSEQ multiplex PCR, the TCRdb table keeps only in-frame clones and is missing some. The sample has about 180,000 clones, around 80% seen once. Sequencing was performed on PBMCs. The origin of the receptors is a girl aged 2-10 years in good health and CMV-seropositive.

The chain links TRBV11-2 to TRBJ2-7, with TRBD1 matching 12 bases. The CDR3 totals 16 residues. The germline V gene has CDR1 SGHAT and CDR2 FQNNGV. V was pared by 3 bases and J by 2 bases, with 5 bases of the junction left unmatched. The CDR3 here is CASSFPGTGGPYEQYF. Here the CDR3 DNA reads TGTGCCAGCAGCTTTCCCGGGACAGGGGGCCCCTACGAGCAGTACTTC.

The chain employs TRBV2 and TRBJ2-1, with 7 bases aligning to TRBD1. The CDR3 is 13 amino acids. The J segment lost 4 bases and the V segment lost 7 bases, leaving 4 bases of the junction unmatched. CDR1 is SNHLY and CDR2 is FYNNEI in the germline V gene. CDR3 nucleotides: TGTGCCAGCAAGACAGGGAGATACAATGAGCAGTTCTTC. Its translation: CASKTGRYNEQFF.

The chain has TRBV30 and TRBJ1-5; TRBD1 matches at 10 bases. Germline V lookup: CDR1 GTSNPN, CDR2 SVGIG (reference sequence). V lost 1 base to trimming and J lost 4 bases; unmatched junction nucleotides: 10. CDR3 length equals 17 residues. CDR3 loop: CAWSADRGSKGNQPQHF. Written as DNA, the CDR3 is TGTGCCTGGAGTGCGGACAGGGGGTCTAAGGGGAATCAGCCCCAGCATTTT.

This chain links TRBV2 with TRBJ1-4; 8 bases line up with TRBD1. Germline V CDR1 and CDR2: SNHLY, FYNNEI. The CDR3 sequence is 14 residues long. J gave up 7 bases and V 8 bases, and 9 bases lay outside the gene matches. CDR3 bases: TGTGCCAGCGTTCAGCAGGGGGCCAGTGAAAAACTGTTTTTT. Translation: CASVQQGASEKLFF.

The rearrangement uses TRBV4-1 and TRBJ1-2; D is unclear. The V end was cut by 0 bases, the J end by 2 bases, with 13 bases between. In germline, CDR1 is MGHRA, CDR2 YSYEKL. The CDR3 spans 16 residues. CDR3 residues: CASSQEGLRRNYGYTF. In DNA form, the CDR3 reads TGCGCCAGCAGCCAAGAAGGCCTTAGGCGGAACTATGGCTACACCTTC.

This sequence joins TRBV7-8 and TRBJ2-3; 9 positions match TRBD2. After removal of 5 bases from V and 2 bases from J, the junction contained 5 bases not matched to a gene. The CDR3 totals 15 residues. Germline V gene data show CDR1 as SGHVS and CDR2 as FQNEAQ. The CDR3 loop reads CASSDSGSFTDTQYF. CDR3 sequence (DNA): TGTGCCAGCAGCGATAGCGGGAGTTTCACAGATACGCAGTATTTT. The full variable domain, with the rest looked up from reference TRBV7-8 and TRBJ2-3, is GAGVSQSPRYKVAKRGQDVALRCDPISGHVSLFWYQQALGQGPEFLTYFQNEAQLDKSGLPSDRFFAERPEGSVSTLKIQRTQQEDSAVYLCASSDSGSFTDTQYFGPGTRLTVL.

The chain joins TRBV30 to TRBJ1-5; D perhaps matches TRBD1 (6 bases). In germline, CDR1 is GTSNPN, CDR2 SVGIG (reference sequence). The CDR3 is made up of 14 amino acids. V was pared by 2 bases and J by 5 bases, with 13 bases between. The CDR3 here is CAWSIQGGDQPQHF. The CDR3 DNA reads TGTGCCTGGAGTATCCAAGGGGGGGATCAGCCCCAGCATTTT.

This clone was found once. The chain employs TRBV5-1 and TRBJ2-1; 9 bases align to TRBD2. CDR1 SGHRS and CDR2 YFSETQ come from the germline V gene. Unmatched junction bases numbered 5, after V lost 0 bases and J lost 7 bases. The length of the CDR3 is 15 residues. CDR3 DNA: TGCGCCAGCAGCTTGGAGGGCGGGGGGGGGAATGAGCAGTTCTTC. It codes for CASSLEGGGGNEQFF.

This sequence joins TRBV15 and TRBJ2-7; D gene ambiguous. The CDR3 length is 13 residues. The ends were cut back, 0 bases at V and 3 bases at J, with 6 bases in the middle. Per germline, CDR1 LNHNV and CDR2 YYDKDF (reference sequence). CDR3: CATSRDQVYEQYF. The CDR3 region has the DNA TGTGCCACCAGCAGAGATCAGGTCTACGAGCAGTACTTC.

The chain uses TRBV27 and TRBJ2-1; D perhaps matches TRBD2 (7 bases). Germline loops: CDR1 MNHEY, CDR2 SMNVEV (reference sequence). V lost 7 bases and J lost 8, with 27 bases in between. This CDR3 is 17 amino acids long. This CDR3 reads CASTHGVRGGRSHEQFF. In nucleotides, the CDR3 is TGTGCCAGCACCCACGGGGTGCGCGGGGGCAGATCGCATGAGCAGTTCTTC.

This clone appeared a few times. V is TRBV30 and J is TRBJ1-5, with 8 bases that match TRBD1. The CDR3 is 13 amino acids. Germline CDR1 reads GTSNPN; CDR2 reads SVGIG (reference sequence). V shed 3 bases, J shed 4 bases, and the junction held 2 bases outside the gene matches. The CDR3 spells CAWSDRGNQPQHF. Here the CDR3 DNA reads TGTGCCTGGAGCGACAGGGGAAATCAGCCCCAGCATTTT.

This CDR3 is CASSVEASGNYEQYF. The CDR3 DNA reads TGTGCCAGCAGCGTAGAAGCTAGCGGCAACTACGAGCAGTACTTC. The chain has TRBV9 and TRBJ2-7, with 7 bases lining up with TRBD2. Germline CDR1 reads SGDLS; CDR2 reads YYNGEE. V lost 0 bases and J lost 3; bases outside the gene matches: 6. The CDR3 contains 15 residues. The full variable domain, with the rest looked up from reference TRBV9 and TRBJ2-7, is DSGVTQTPKHLITATGQRVTLRCSPRSGDLSVYWYQQSLDQGLQFLIQYYNGEERAKGNILERFSAQQFPDLHSELNLSSLELGDSALYFCASSVEASGNYEQYFGPGTRLTVT.

The gene calls are TRBV5-3 and TRBJ1-5; TRBD1 matches 9 bases. TRBV5-3 is sorted into the ORF group, with uncertain function. The CDR3 has 19 residues. With 6 bases clipped from V and 0 bases from J, the junction kept 16 bases outside the gene matches. CDR3 bases: TGTGCCAGAACCCCGCCCCTGACAGGGGGGATTTATAGCAATCAGCCCCAGCATTTT. This translates into CARTPPLTGGIYSNQPQHF.

The V gene is TRBV5-1, the J gene TRBJ1-3; TRBD1 matches 7 bases. The V gene's germline CDR1 is SGHRS and CDR2 YFSETQ. V was pared by 0 bases and J by 0 bases, with 6 bases of the junction left unmatched. The CDR3 extends over 17 amino acids. Here the CDR3 DNA reads TGCGCCAGCAGCTTGGGACAGGGAAGACGCTCTGGAAACACCATATATTTT. Its translation: CASSLGQGRRSGNTIYF.

For the CDR3, the DNA is TGTGCCAGCAGCTCAGGACAGGGGGCCTCTGGAAACACCATATATTTT. This codes for CASSSGQGASGNTIYF. The V call is TRBV7-6, the J call TRBJ1-3; 11 bases are shared with TRBD1. The CDR3 contains 16 residues. The germline gives CDR1 SGHVS, CDR2 FNYEAQ. J was trimmed by 0 bases and V by 4 bases; bases with no gene match: 2.

The J gene is TRBJ2-6, the V gene TRBV4-1, with D possibly being TRBD1 (6 bases). The germline CDR1 and CDR2 sequences are MGHRA and YSYEKL. This CDR3 is 16 amino acids long. V lost 4 bases and J 4 bases, leaving 14 bases between the germline ends. The CDR3 nucleotides read TGCGCCAGCAGCCCTTCTTACAGGGCCGGGGCCAACGTCCTGACTTTC. Amino acid sequence: CASSPSYRAGANVLTF.